This T cell receptor beta chain was identified during a study of CD8+ T cells in alopecia areata. For the study at large: In an open-label trial, patients got 5 to 10 mg tofacitinib twice daily. After 6 to 18 months of tofacitinib, follow-up continued 6 months off drug.

Study outcomes and limitations: Greater clonality was observed in lesional scalp samples, especially alopecia totalis/universalis, versus normal scalp.

Note on this clone: Its antigen remains unidentified.

Germline V gene lookup returns CDR1 MNHEY and CDR2 SMNVEV (reference sequence). Trimming left V 3 bases short and J 1 base short, with 9 bases between. The CDR3 consists of 14 residues. Investigators isolated RNA and reverse transcribed it into cDNA to act as the sequencing template. Repertoires were generated with immunoSEQ multiplex PCR, while TCRdb's copy carries only in-frame clones and drops some. This sample carries fewer than 150,000 clones, 35% to 40% of them seen once, and the ten largest clones take 2.5% to 3.5%. J is TRBJ1-1 and V is TRBV27, with D hard to call. The sequenced sample was CD4+ T cells sorted from blood. The TCR comes from a human donor with alopecia areata. The CDR3 DNA follows: TGTGCCAGCAGTTTGGCGAGAGGGAACACTGAAGCTTTCTTT. Amino acids: CASSLARGNTEAFF.